The rows below give T cell receptor beta chains drawn from one sample of a study of blood T cell repertoires in COVID-19. Profiled with immunoSEQ multiplex PCR; TCRdb holds only in-frame clones, not every one. The sample has under 300,000 clones; around 89% are singletons. Sequencing was carried out using peripheral blood. All receptors come from a woman aged 60-70 years with COVID-19, enrolled during active disease. Both conserved end residues are trimmed from each CDR3. Fields, in order: V gene, CDR3 protein.

v_call: TRBV9; cdr3_aa: ASSLEGRTTEAF
v_call: TRBV7-2; cdr3_aa: ASSRTGYYGYT
v_call: TRBV5-5; cdr3_aa: ASSLTASYEQY
v_call: TRBV19; cdr3_aa: ASSIANRGGTEAF
v_call: TRBV3-1/TRBV3-2; cdr3_aa: ASSQGQGGQPQH
v_call: TRBV10-3; cdr3_aa: AISEGQGTNYGYT
v_call: TRBV7-9; cdr3_aa: ASDRGAGNTEAF
v_call: TRBV4-2; cdr3_aa: ASSARQGEQY
v_call: TRBV9; cdr3_aa: ASSVAPGGNSPLH
v_call: TRBV19; cdr3_aa: ASSRTASSGNTIY
v_call: TRBV5-8; cdr3_aa: ASSDGLARETQY
v_call: TRBV21-1; cdr3_aa: ASSKGCPGQDLAGSNQPQH
v_call: TRBV2; cdr3_aa: ASSLQVNLGYGYT
v_call: TRBV6-2/TRBV6-3; cdr3_aa: ASSYGLMAGANQPQH
v_call: TRBV7-2; cdr3_aa: ASSLSRQGADYGYT
v_call: TRBV7-2; cdr3_aa: ASTIGQRYGYT
v_call: TRBV5-6; cdr3_aa: ASSLTGTGDEKLF
v_call: TRBV2; cdr3_aa: ASSSYRDGNTIY
v_call: TRBV14; cdr3_aa: ASSQDIRGLETQY
v_call: TRBV6-5; cdr3_aa: ASGRGGNEQF
v_call: TRBV24-1; cdr3_aa: ATLSLRNTEAF
v_call: TRBV21-1; cdr3_aa: ASSQLLTGGPLSGNTIY
v_call: TRBV7-2; cdr3_aa: ASSLVRTGGASGYT
v_call: TRBV3-1/TRBV3-2; cdr3_aa: ASSLLSGRDEQY
v_call: TRBV9; cdr3_aa: ASAQNQETQY
v_call: TRBV6-5; cdr3_aa: ASSRASNSPLH
v_call: TRBV11-2; cdr3_aa: ASSLAGTRPVTSYNEQF
v_call: TRBV6-2/TRBV6-3; cdr3_aa: ASSYPREDGYT
v_call: TRBV19; cdr3_aa: ASSMGEGRDNGYT
v_call: TRBV27; cdr3_aa: ASRSSYNSPLH
v_call: TRBV5-4; cdr3_aa: ASSQGLQGWDGYT
v_call: TRBV3-1/TRBV3-2; cdr3_aa: ASSLGTITGYT
v_call: TRBV20-1; cdr3_aa: SAEQGYEQF
v_call: TRBV5-4; cdr3_aa: ASSPVLAGLNEQF
v_call: TRBV7-2; cdr3_aa: ASSTSGQNTNEQF
v_call: TRBV4-2; cdr3_aa: ASSQGNSGYEQY
v_call: TRBV5-4; cdr3_aa: ASSWGGLGNSPLH
v_call: TRBV7-2; cdr3_aa: ASSLAGTGRNSPLH
v_call: TRBV5-1; cdr3_aa: ASSLTGAGNTIY
v_call: TRBV10-3; cdr3_aa: AISESQGAKETQY
v_call: TRBV7-6; cdr3_aa: ASSLVHLGGTQHFKRSNEQF
v_call: TRBV5-5; cdr3_aa: ASSLGTGGSSEKLF
v_call: TRBV4-1; cdr3_aa: ASSPPGGGEEETQY